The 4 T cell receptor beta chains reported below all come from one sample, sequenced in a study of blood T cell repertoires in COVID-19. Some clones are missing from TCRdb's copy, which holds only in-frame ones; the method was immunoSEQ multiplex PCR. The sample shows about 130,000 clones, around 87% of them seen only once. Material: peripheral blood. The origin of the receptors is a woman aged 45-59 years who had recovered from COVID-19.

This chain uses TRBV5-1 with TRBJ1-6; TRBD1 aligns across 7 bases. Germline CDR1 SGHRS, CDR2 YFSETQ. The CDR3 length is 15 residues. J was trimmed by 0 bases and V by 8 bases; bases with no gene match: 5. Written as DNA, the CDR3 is TGCGCCAGACCGGGACAGAGCTCCTATAATTCACCCCTCCACTTT. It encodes CARPGQSSYNSPLHF.

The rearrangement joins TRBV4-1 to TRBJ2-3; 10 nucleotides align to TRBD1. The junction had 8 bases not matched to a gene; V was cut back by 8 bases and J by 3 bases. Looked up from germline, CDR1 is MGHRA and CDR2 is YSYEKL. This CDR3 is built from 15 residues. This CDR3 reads CASSSRQGATDTQYF. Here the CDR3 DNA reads TGCGCCAGCTCCTCAAGACAGGGGGCAACAGATACGCAGTATTTT.

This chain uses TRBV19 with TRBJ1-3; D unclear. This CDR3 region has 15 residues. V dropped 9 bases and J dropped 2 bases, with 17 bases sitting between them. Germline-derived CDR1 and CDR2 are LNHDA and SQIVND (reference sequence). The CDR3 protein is CASLLASGPGNTIYF. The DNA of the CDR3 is TGTGCCAGCCTTTTGGCGTCAGGCCCTGGAAACACCATATATTTT.

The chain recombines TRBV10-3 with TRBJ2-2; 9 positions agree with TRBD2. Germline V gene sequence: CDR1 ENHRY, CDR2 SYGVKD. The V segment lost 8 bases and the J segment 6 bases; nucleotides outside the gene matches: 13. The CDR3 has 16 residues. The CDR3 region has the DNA TGTGCCATCTCCGGGCGGCGGGAGGGCCTGCCCGGGGAGCTGTTTTTT. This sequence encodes CAISGRREGLPGELFF.